The 29 T cell receptor beta chains below were found in one sample sequenced in a study of blood T cell repertoires in COVID-19. Clones were read by immunoSEQ multiplex PCR, and TCRdb kept only the in-frame ones, dropping some. The table shows 110,000 to 150,000 clones, with approximately 85% occurring only once. The sample comprised peripheral blood. All receptors derive from a man aged 45-60 years with acute or convalescent COVID-19.

The chain combines TRBV12-5 with TRBJ1-1, with no clear D. This CDR3 contains 12 residues. Between the trimmed V and J ends, which lost 3 bases and 10 bases, there was a span of 12 bases. Per the germline V gene, CDR1 is LGHNT and CDR2 is FRNRAP. Here the CDR3 reads CASGFLEEGAFF. The CDR3 nucleotides read TGTGCTAGTGGTTTCCTGGAAGAGGGAGCTTTCTTT. Complete variable domain (other parts from reference TRBV12-5 and TRBJ1-1): DARVTQTPRHKVTEMGQEVTMRCQPILGHNTVFWYRQTMMQGLELLAYFRNRAPLDDSGMPKDRFSAEMPDATLATLKIQPSEPRDSAVYFCASGFLEEGAFFGQGTRLTVV.

This clone was counted between two and nine times. The rearrangement joins TRBV4-1 to TRBJ1-4; 7 bases are shared with TRBD1. The V segment lost 1 base and the J segment 6 bases; nucleotides outside the gene matches: 5. The CDR3 runs to 15 residues. Looked up from germline, CDR1 is MGHRA and CDR2 is YSYEKL. The CDR3 DNA follows: TGCGCCAGCAGCCAAGTCTACAGGGGCCATGAAAAACTGTTTTTT. It specifies CASSQVYRGHEKLFF.

CDR3 amino acids: CASSVEGTPNSGNTIYF. The CDR3 coding sequence is TGTGCCAGCAGCGTAGAAGGGACACCGAACTCTGGAAACACCATATATTTT. The rearrangement links TRBV9 to TRBJ1-3; TRBD1 is a possible D gene (6 bases). This CDR3 comprises 17 residues. Germline loops: CDR1 SGDLS, CDR2 YYNGEE. V was shortened by 0 bases and J by 0 bases, with 13 bases between the two germline ends.

The rearrangement joins TRBV7-9 to TRBJ2-2; 8 bases align to TRBD2. The CDR3 is 16 amino acids. V lost 2 bases to trimming and J lost 2 bases; unmatched junction nucleotides: 4. From germline, CDR1 is SEHNR and CDR2 FQNEAQ (reference sequence). CDR3 in amino acids: CASSLSSGSNTGELFF. The CDR3 DNA reads TGTGCCAGCAGCTTATCCAGCGGGAGTAACACCGGGGAGCTGTTTTTT. The full variable domain, rest sourced from reference TRBV7-9 and TRBJ2-2, is DTGVSQNPRHKITKRGQNVTFRCDPISEHNRLYWYRQTLGQGPEFLTYFQNEAQLEKSRLLSDRFSAERPKGSFSTLEIQRTEQGDSAMYLCASSLSSGSNTGELFFGEGSRLTVL.

The J gene is TRBJ2-1, the V gene TRBV7-3; the match to TRBD1 covers 9 bases. The CDR3 loop spans 15 amino acids. With 3 bases clipped from V and 1 base from J, the junction kept 1 base outside the gene matches. The V gene's germline CDR1 is SGHTA and CDR2 FQGTGA. DNA of the CDR3: TGTGCCAGCAGCTTCGACAGGGGGTCCTACAATGAGCAGTTCTTC. Its translation is CASSFDRGSYNEQFF.

In DNA form, the CDR3 reads TGTGCCAGCAGCTTCTACACTGGAGGGTACGAGCAGTACTTC. Its protein is CASSFYTGGYEQYF. The gene calls are TRBV11-2 and TRBJ2-7, with a possible D match to TRBD2 (6 bases). Trimming shortened V by 3 bases and J by 4 bases, and 13 bases separated the two germline ends. This CDR3 has 14 residues. Germline loops: CDR1 SGHAT, CDR2 FQNNGV.

The chain is built from TRBV18 and TRBJ1-5, with D possibly TRBD1 on 5 matching bases. Germline V gives CDR1 KGHSH, CDR2 LQKENI. V was pared by 1 base and J by 6 bases, with 10 bases between. CDR3 size: 14 residues. The CDR3 loop reads CASSPQWGGQPQHF. CDR3 DNA: TGTGCCAGCTCACCACAGTGGGGGGGTCAGCCCCAGCATTTT.

The genes are TRBV7-9 and TRBJ2-6; D is unclear. The CDR3 consists of 14 residues. Germline V lookup: CDR1 SEHNR, CDR2 FQNEAQ (reference sequence). V was pared by 5 bases and J by 1 base, with 6 bases between. CDR3 sequence (DNA): TGTGCCAGCAGCATCGGTTCTGGGGCCAACGTCCTGACTTTC. Its protein is CASSIGSGANVLTF.

The chain has TRBV7-9 and TRBJ1-1, with D unclear. V gave up 3 bases and J gave up 5 bases, with 16 bases separating them. Germline V gene data show CDR1 as SEHNR and CDR2 as FQNEAQ (reference sequence). This CDR3 spans 15 amino acids. The CDR3 loop reads CASSFGVVKETEAFF. CDR3 coding DNA: TGTGCCAGCAGCTTCGGCGTAGTAAAGGAGACTGAAGCTTTCTTT.

The chain couples TRBV7-9 to TRBJ1-4, with 7 nucleotides matching TRBD1. Germline CDR1 reads SEHNR; CDR2 reads FQNEAQ (reference sequence). V shed 4 bases and J 0 bases; nucleotides not matched to a gene: 8. The CDR3 is 17 residues long. The CDR3 bases are TGTGCCAGCAGCTATGGACAGGCAACTGCAACTAATGAAAAACTGTTTTTT. Its translation is CASSYGQATATNEKLFF.

V is TRBV6-5 and J is TRBJ1-1; D perhaps matches TRBD1 (6 bases). Germline V CDR1 and CDR2: MNHEY, SVGAGI. Trimming removed 0 bases at V and 5 bases at J, with 16 bases between. There are 16 residues in the CDR3. The CDR3 DNA follows: TGTGCCAGCAGTTACTCGAATCGGGGGGCCGGGACTGAAGCTTTCTTT. This gives the protein CASSYSNRGAGTEAFF.

The table lists this clone with a count of one. Other DNA sequences in this sample translate to the same CDR3. The V and J genes are TRBV9 and TRBJ2-7; no reliable D call. This CDR3 has 13 amino acids. With 0 bases removed from V and 0 bases from J, the gap between germline ends came to 4 bases. Germline CDR1 reads SGDLS; CDR2 reads YYNGEE. In nucleotides, the CDR3 is TGTGCCAGCAGCGTAGGGAGCTCCTACGAGCAGTACTTC. Translation gives CASSVGSSYEQYF.

V and J are TRBV20-1 and TRBJ2-7; perhaps TRBD2 as D (5 bases). Trimming stripped 6 bases from V and 4 bases from J, with 10 bases between. From germline, CDR1 is DFQATT and CDR2 SNEGSKA (reference sequence). There are 11 residues in the CDR3. CDR3 DNA sequence: TGCAGTGCCACCCCGGGGTACGAGCAGTACTTC. Its protein product is CSATPGYEQYF.

This clone was counted between two and nine times. The V and J genes are TRBV11-2 and TRBJ1-4; 7 nucleotides agree with TRBD1. Unmatched junction bases numbered 12, after V lost 0 bases and J lost 8 bases. Germline V gene sequence: CDR1 SGHAT, CDR2 FQNNGV. This CDR3 comprises 17 residues. CDR3 in DNA: TGTGCCAGCAGCTTAGATGGGTGGGACAGCCATATAGAAAAACTGTTTTTT. Its protein product is CASSLDGWDSHIEKLFF. Full variable domain (remainder filled in from reference TRBV11-2 and TRBJ1-4): EAGVAQSPRYKIIEKRQSVAFWCNPISGHATLYWYQQILGQGPKLLIQFQNNGVVDDSQLPKDRFSAERLKGVDSTLKIQPAKLEDSAVYLCASSLDGWDSHIEKLFFGSGTQLSVL.

The V and J genes are TRBV6-1 and TRBJ1-2; a possible D gene is TRBD1 (5 bases). CDR3 length: 15 residues. V was trimmed by 2 bases and J by 4 bases, leaving 14 bases between them. Germline V gene data show CDR1 as MNHNS and CDR2 as SASEGT. Written as DNA, the CDR3 is TGTGCCAGCAGTGAATGGGGGGAGTTGTTCTATGGCTACACCTTC. The encoded protein is CASSEWGELFYGYTF.

The genes are TRBV5-1 and TRBJ2-5; 8 bases agree with TRBD1. V lost 2 bases, J lost 10 bases, and 13 bases stayed unmatched. The CDR3 has 15 residues. Per germline, CDR1 SGHRS and CDR2 YFSETQ. The CDR3 sequence is CASSFTRTGTFGQYF. DNA for the CDR3: TGCGCCAGCAGCTTTACCAGGACAGGGACGTTCGGCCAGTACTTC.

This clone showed up just a few times. The V and J genes are TRBV6-5 and TRBJ1-1, with 7 positions matching TRBD1. Germline-derived CDR1 and CDR2 are MNHEY and SVGAGI. Trimming at V came to 6 bases and at J to 1 base, leaving 8 bases not matched to a gene. CDR3 size: 15 residues. The CDR3, as DNA: TGTGCCAGCAGCCTCGGGACAGCGTGGAACACTGAAGCTTTCTTT. Its protein product is CASSLGTAWNTEAFF.

The V call is TRBV7-9, the J call TRBJ2-7; tentative D call: TRBD2 (6 bases). The ends were cut back, 2 bases at V and 3 bases at J, with 14 bases in the middle. The CDR3 loop spans 15 amino acids. Germline V gene lookup returns CDR1 SEHNR and CDR2 FQNEAQ (reference sequence). The CDR3: CASSLREQGFYEQYF. The CDR3 bases are TGTGCCAGCAGCTTACGGGAGCAGGGCTTCTACGAGCAGTACTTC.

V and J are TRBV2 and TRBJ1-1; a weak D match, TRBD1 (5 bases). The germline gives CDR1 SNHLY, CDR2 FYNNEI. Trimming removed 6 bases from V and 1 base from J, with 15 bases in between. The CDR3 runs 15 residues. The CDR3 reads CASRERETANTEAFF. The CDR3 DNA follows: TGTGCCAGCAGAGAAAGAGAGACAGCGAACACTGAAGCTTTCTTT.

This clone occurred a few times. The rearrangement uses TRBV29-1 and TRBJ1-5, with a possible D match to TRBD1 (5 bases). Per the germline V gene, CDR1 is SQVTM and CDR2 is ANQGSEA. V lost 4 bases and J 5 bases, leaving 18 bases between the germline ends. The CDR3 is 15 amino acids. CDR3 in amino acids: CSVGGLEGSDQPQHF. As DNA, the CDR3 is TGCAGCGTTGGGGGCCTGGAAGGGTCCGATCAGCCCCAGCATTTT.

V usage is TRBV7-9 and J usage is TRBJ1-4; 9 bases map to TRBD1. V lost 3 bases and J lost 10; bases outside the gene matches: 6. This CDR3 is 14 amino acids long. Germline V gives CDR1 SEHNR, CDR2 FQNEAQ (reference sequence). This CDR3 is CASSFGTGYAKLFF. The DNA for the CDR3 is TGTGCCAGCAGCTTCGGGACAGGGTATGCAAAACTGTTTTTT. Combining the CDR3 with reference TRBV7-9 and TRBJ1-4 gives the whole variable domain DTGVSQNPRHKITKRGQNVTFRCDPISEHNRLYWYRQTLGQGPEFLTYFQNEAQLEKSRLLSDRFSAERPKGSFSTLEIQRTEQGDSAMYLCASSFGTGYAKLFFGSGTQLSVL.

The chain joins TRBV7-3 to TRBJ2-5; 7 bases are shared with TRBD2. Germline values: CDR1 SGHTA, CDR2 FQGTGA. The length of the CDR3 is 14 residues. J lost 4 bases, V lost 0 bases, and 2 bases had no gene match. The CDR3 region is CASSLTGGGETQYF. The CDR3 DNA follows: TGTGCCAGCAGCTTAACGGGCGGGGGAGAGACCCAGTACTTC.

This clone was seen only a few times. The chain employs TRBV19 and TRBJ1-4; 7 bases are a match to TRBD1. Germline V gene lookup returns CDR1 LNHDA and CDR2 SQIVND (reference sequence). After removal of 9 bases from V and 8 bases from J, the junction contained 15 bases not matched to a gene. The CDR3 spans 15 residues. CDR3 bases: TGTGCCAGCGGCCAGTTCGGACAGGCTGGGGAAAAACTGTTTTTT. It yields the protein CASGQFGQAGEKLFF.

This clone was detected once. The chain couples TRBV12-5 to TRBJ2-1; D gene unclear. Germline assignment: CDR1 LGHNT and CDR2 FRNRAP. V was shortened by 7 bases and J by 5 bases, with 12 bases between the two germline ends. The CDR3 is 13 residues long. Written as DNA, the CDR3 is TGTGCTAGTGCCCCCCGCGGCCACAATGAGCAGTTCTTC. It encodes CASAPRGHNEQFF.

CDR3 sequence (DNA): TGTGCCAGCAGCTTAGATTCCCAGGAATATTCACCCCTCCACTTT. This translates into CASSLDSQEYSPLHF. The rearrangement links TRBV11-3 to TRBJ1-6; no definite D call. The CDR3 covers 15 residues. V lost 0 bases and J lost 8, with 11 bases in between. In germline, CDR1 is SGHNT, CDR2 YENEEA.

This sequence joins TRBV6-5 and TRBJ1-5; 7 bases agree with TRBD1. Germline V gene data show CDR1 as MNHEY and CDR2 as SVGAGI. The CDR3 runs to 15 residues. The V gene end was trimmed by 6 bases and the J gene end by 0 bases; junction bases not matched to a gene: 5. The CDR3 sequence: CASRRTGDSNQPQHF. CDR3 nucleotide sequence: TGTGCCAGCAGGCGGACAGGCGATAGCAATCAGCCCCAGCATTTT.

The chain links TRBV11-2 to TRBJ2-7; 7 positions agree with TRBD1. The germline V gene encodes CDR1 SGHAT and CDR2 FQNNGV. V shed 8 bases and J 3 bases; nucleotides not matched to a gene: 10. The CDR3 runs 14 residues. The CDR3 spells CASSEPGQYYEQYF. The CDR3 DNA reads as TGTGCCAGCTCTGAACCGGGACAGTACTACGAGCAGTACTTC. The full variable domain, with the rest looked up from reference TRBV11-2 and TRBJ2-7, is EAGVAQSPRYKIIEKRQSVAFWCNPISGHATLYWYQQILGQGPKLLIQFQNNGVVDDSQLPKDRFSAERLKGVDSTLKIQPAKLEDSAVYLCASSEPGQYYEQYFGPGTRLTVT.

The chain recombines TRBV29-1 with TRBJ2-5; 9 positions match TRBD1. The junction had 12 bases not matched to a gene; V was cut back by 5 bases and J by 5 bases. Germline values: CDR1 SQVTM, CDR2 ANQGSEA. The CDR3 totals 15 residues. CDR3 DNA: TGCAGCGTTCCGAAGGAGGGACAGGGACGGGAGACCCAGTACTTC. Protein sequence: CSVPKEGQGRETQYF.

The genes are TRBV30 and TRBJ1-5; D not certain. V dropped 0 bases and J dropped 7 bases, with 19 bases sitting between them. Germline CDR1 GTSNPN, CDR2 SVGIG (reference sequence). This CDR3 comprises 16 residues. The CDR3: CAWSVAVPRVGQPQHF. The DNA of the CDR3 is TGTGCCTGGAGTGTGGCAGTTCCACGGGTCGGCCAGCCCCAGCATTTT.